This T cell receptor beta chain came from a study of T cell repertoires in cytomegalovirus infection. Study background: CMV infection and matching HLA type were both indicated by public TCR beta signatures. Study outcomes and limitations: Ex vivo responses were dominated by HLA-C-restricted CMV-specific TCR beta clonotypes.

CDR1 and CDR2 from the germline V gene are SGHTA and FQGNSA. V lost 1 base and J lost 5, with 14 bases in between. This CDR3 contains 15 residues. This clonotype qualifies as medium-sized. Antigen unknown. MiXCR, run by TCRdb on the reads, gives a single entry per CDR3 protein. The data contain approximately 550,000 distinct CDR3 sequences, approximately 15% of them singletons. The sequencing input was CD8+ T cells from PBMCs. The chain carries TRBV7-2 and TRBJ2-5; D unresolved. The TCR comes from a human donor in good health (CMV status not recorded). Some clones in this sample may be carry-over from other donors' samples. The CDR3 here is CASSLDTGYGETQYF. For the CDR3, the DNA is TGTGCCAGCAGCTTAGATACCGGGTATGGGGAGACCCAGTACTTC.